This T cell receptor beta chain derives from a study of T cells expressing NK-cell markers. From its re-call of the 5' RACE reads, TCRdb lists each CDR3 protein once, without DNA. In total, the table holds 160,000 or so distinct CDR3 sequences. The receptor was derived from a woman aged 18 to 75 in good health. The material sequenced was blood T cells: a sorted CD56 or NKG2C T cell subset, CD4+ or CD8+ T cells, or bulk PBMC T cells (not recorded which).

The CDR3 protein is CASSSEINHIYF. This chain joins TRBV28 and TRBJ1-3. Germline CDR1 reads MDHEN; CDR2 reads SYDVKM. This CDR3 has 12 amino acids.